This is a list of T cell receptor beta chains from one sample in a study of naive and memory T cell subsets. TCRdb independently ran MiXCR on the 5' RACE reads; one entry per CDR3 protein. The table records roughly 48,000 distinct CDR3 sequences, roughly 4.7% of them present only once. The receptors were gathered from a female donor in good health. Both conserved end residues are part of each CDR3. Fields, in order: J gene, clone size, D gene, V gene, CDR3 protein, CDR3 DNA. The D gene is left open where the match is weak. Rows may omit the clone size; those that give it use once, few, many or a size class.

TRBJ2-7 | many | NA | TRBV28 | CASRSVSAVLYEQYF | TGTGCCAGCCGTTCGGTCAGTGCAGTCCTCTACGAGCAGTACTTC
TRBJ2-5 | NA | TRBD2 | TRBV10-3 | CAISEPAGGPGTQYF | TGTGCCATCAGTGAGCCAGCGGGAGGGCCAGGGACCCAGTACTTC
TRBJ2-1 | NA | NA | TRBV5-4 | CASSLLAAGEQFF | TGTGCCAGCAGCTTGTTAGCGGCTGGTGAGCAGTTCTTC
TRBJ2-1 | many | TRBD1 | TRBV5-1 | CASGTVSHEQFF | TGCGCCAGCGGGACAGTAAGCCATGAGCAGTTCTTC
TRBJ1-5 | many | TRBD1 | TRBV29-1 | CSVLTGTNQPQHF | TGCAGCGTCCTGACAGGGACAAATCAGCCCCAGCATTTT
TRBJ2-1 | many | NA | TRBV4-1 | CASSQDPGFRYNEQFF | TGCGCCAGCAGCCAAGATCCCGGTTTCAGGTACAATGAGCAGTTCTTC
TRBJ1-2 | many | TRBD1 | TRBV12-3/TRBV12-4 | CASSSFAGTGNYGYTF | TGTGCCAGCAGCTCTTTCGCCGGGACAGGGAACTATGGCTACACCTTC
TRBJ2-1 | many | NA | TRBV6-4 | CASSEGDSYNEQFF | TGTGCCAGCAGTGAGGGGGACTCTTACAATGAGCAGTTCTTC
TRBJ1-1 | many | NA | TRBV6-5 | CASSDRGGARTEAFF | TGTGCCAGCAGCGATCGAGGGGGGGCGCGAACTGAAGCTTTCTTT
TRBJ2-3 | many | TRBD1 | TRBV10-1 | CASSRTGSIDTQYF | TGCGCCAGCAGTCGGACAGGGTCTATAGATACGCAGTATTTT
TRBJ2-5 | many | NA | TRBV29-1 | CSVNQGETQYF | TGCAGCGTTAACCAGGGAGAGACCCAGTACTTC
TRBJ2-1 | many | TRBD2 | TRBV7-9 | CASSFSGRYPYNEQFF | TGTGCCAGCAGCTTCAGCGGGAGGTATCCCTACAATGAGCAGTTCTTC
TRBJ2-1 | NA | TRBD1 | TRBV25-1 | CASSEGQIEQFF | TGTGCCAGCAGTGAGGGACAGATTGAGCAGTTCTTC
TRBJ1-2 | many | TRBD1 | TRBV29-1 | CSVEGLEGDRGSYGYTF | TGCAGCGTTGAAGGGCTAGAGGGAGACAGGGGGTCGTATGGCTACACCTTC
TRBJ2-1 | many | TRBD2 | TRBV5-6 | CASRTAGDEQFF | TGTGCCAGCAGGACTGCGGGGGATGAGCAGTTCTTC
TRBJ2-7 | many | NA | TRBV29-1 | CSVADRPFNPLGQYF | TGCAGCGTTGCCGACAGGCCCTTTAACCCTCTAGGACAGTACTTC
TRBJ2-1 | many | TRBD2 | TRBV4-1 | CASSQGKGTRLADNEQFF | TGCGCCAGCAGCCAAGGAAAAGGAACCAGACTAGCGGACAATGAGCAGTTCTTC
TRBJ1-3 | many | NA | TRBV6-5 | CASSTGSRNTIYF | TGTGCCAGCAGCACAGGGAGCAGAAACACCATATATTTT
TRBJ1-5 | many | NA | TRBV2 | CASRAEGGQPQHF | TGTGCCAGCAGGGCCGAAGGAGGCCAGCCCCAGCATTTT
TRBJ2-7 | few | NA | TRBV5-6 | CASSWGYEQYF | TGTGCCAGCAGCTGGGGGTACGAGCAGTACTTC
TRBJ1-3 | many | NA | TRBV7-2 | CASSLVRAAGNTIYF | TGTGCCAGCAGCTTAGTCAGGGCCGCTGGAAACACCATATATTTT
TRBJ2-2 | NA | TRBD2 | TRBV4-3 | CASSQDLGLVSTGELFF | TGCGCCAGCAGCCAAGATCTGGGACTAGTTTCCACCGGGGAGCTGTTTTTT
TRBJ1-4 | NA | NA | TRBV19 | CASSIVAFGEKLFF | TGTGCCAGTAGTATTGTAGCCTTCGGGGAAAAACTGTTTTTT
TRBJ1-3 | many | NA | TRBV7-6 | CASSLGTVLTSSGNTIYF | TGTGCCAGCAGCTTAGGGACAGTCTTGACATCCTCTGGAAACACCATATATTTT
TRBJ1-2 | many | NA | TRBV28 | CASRGGRQPGDYGYTF | TGTGCCAGCAGGGGGGGAAGACAGCCCGGGGATTATGGCTACACCTTC
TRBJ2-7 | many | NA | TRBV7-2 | CASSLVGPSSYEQYF | TGTGCCAGCAGTCTGGTAGGGCCGAGCTCCTACGAGCAGTACTTC
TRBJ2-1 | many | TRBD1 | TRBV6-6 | CASSSRQGAVNEQFF | TGTGCCAGCAGTTCGAGGCAGGGGGCAGTCAATGAGCAGTTCTTC
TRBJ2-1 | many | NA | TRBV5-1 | CASSFTQDSYNEQFF | TGCGCCAGCAGCTTTACACAGGACTCCTACAATGAGCAGTTCTTC
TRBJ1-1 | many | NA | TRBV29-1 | CSVVRGTEAFF | TGCAGCGTTGTAAGGGGGACTGAAGCTTTCTTT
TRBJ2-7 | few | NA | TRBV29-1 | CSGFGERHEQYF | TGCAGCGGGTTCGGGGAGCGGCACGAGCAGTACTTC
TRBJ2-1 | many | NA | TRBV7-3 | CASSSAPSVDNEQFF | TGTGCCAGCAGTTCGGCGCCTAGCGTCGACAATGAGCAGTTCTTC
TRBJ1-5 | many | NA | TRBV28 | CASSPLRGVQPQHF | TGTGCCAGCAGTCCCCTCCGGGGAGTTCAGCCCCAGCATTTT
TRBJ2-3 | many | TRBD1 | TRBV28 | CASSLGQGAFDTQYF | TGTGCCAGCAGTTTAGGACAGGGGGCATTTGATACGCAGTATTTT
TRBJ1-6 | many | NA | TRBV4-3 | CASSQDFSGERSPLHF | TGCGCCAGCAGCCAAGATTTTAGCGGCGAGAGATCACCCCTCCACTTT
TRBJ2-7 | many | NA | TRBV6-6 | CASSYGETDAYEQYF | TGTGCCAGCAGTTACGGCGAGACGGACGCCTACGAGCAGTACTTC
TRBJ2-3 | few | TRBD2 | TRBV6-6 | CASSFGTSGTDTQYF | TGTGCCAGCAGTTTCGGGACTAGCGGCACAGATACGCAGTATTTT
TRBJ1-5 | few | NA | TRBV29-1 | CSVAKGGDQPQHF | TGCAGCGTTGCCAAAGGGGGGGATCAGCCCCAGCATTTT
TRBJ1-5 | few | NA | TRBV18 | CASSPSQAHQPQHF | TGTGCCAGCTCACCCTCCCAAGCACACCAGCCCCAGCATTTT
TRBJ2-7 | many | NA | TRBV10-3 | CAISVGSGEQYF | TGTGCCATCAGTGTCGGGAGTGGCGAGCAGTACTTC
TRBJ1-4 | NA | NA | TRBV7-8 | CASSLTRQRNEKLFF | TGTGCCAGCAGCTTAACGAGGCAGCGTAATGAAAAACTGTTTTTT
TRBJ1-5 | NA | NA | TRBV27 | CASRTGISNQPQHF | TGTGCCAGCAGAACGGGCATTAGCAATCAGCCCCAGCATTTT
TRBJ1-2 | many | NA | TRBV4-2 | CASSQDPPDATGGYGYTF | TGTGCCAGCAGCCAAGATCCCCCAGACGCGACAGGCGGCTATGGCTACACCTTC
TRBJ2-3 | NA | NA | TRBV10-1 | CASQRSDTDTQYF | TGCGCCAGTCAGAGGTCGGACACAGATACGCAGTATTTT
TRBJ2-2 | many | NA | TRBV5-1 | CASKQGSATGELFF | TGCGCCAGCAAGCAGGGGTCGGCCACCGGGGAGCTGTTTTTT
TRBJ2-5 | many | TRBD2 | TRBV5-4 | CASSSGGLQETQYF | TGTGCCAGCAGCTCGGGAGGGCTACAAGAGACCCAGTACTTC
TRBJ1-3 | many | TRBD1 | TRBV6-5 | CASSTGEMVTGNTIYF | TGTGCCAGCAGCACAGGGGAGATGGTTACGGGAAACACCATATATTTT
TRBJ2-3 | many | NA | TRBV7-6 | CASSLVAPRSTDTQYF | TGTGCCAGCAGCTTAGTAGCCCCGAGGAGCACAGATACGCAGTATTTT
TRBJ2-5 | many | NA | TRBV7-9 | CASNPGPKETQYF | TGTGCCAGCAATCCGGGACCTAAAGAGACCCAGTACTTC
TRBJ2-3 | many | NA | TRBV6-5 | CASSYRSVGTDTQYF | TGTGCCAGCAGTTACCGGAGCGTAGGCACAGATACGCAGTATTTT
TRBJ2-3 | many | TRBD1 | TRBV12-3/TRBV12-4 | CASRNWGQVTDTQYF | TGTGCCAGCAGGAACTGGGGACAGGTCACAGATACGCAGTATTTT
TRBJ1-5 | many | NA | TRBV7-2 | CASSSDMSQPQHF | TGTGCCAGCAGCTCTGACATGAGCCAGCCCCAGCATTTT
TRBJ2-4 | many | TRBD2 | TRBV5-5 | CASSSGTSGSNIQYF | TGTGCCAGCAGCTCCGGGACTAGCGGGTCAAACATTCAGTACTTC
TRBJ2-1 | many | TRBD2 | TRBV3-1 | CASRSLAGGVHEQFF | TGTGCCAGCAGATCCCTAGCGGGGGGGGTGCATGAGCAGTTCTTC
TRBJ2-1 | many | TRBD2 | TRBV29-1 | CSSAGLAYNEQFF | TGCAGCTCCGCGGGACTAGCCTACAATGAGCAGTTCTTC
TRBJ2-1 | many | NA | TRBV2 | CASSENEQFF | TGTGCCAGCAGTGAGAATGAGCAGTTCTTC
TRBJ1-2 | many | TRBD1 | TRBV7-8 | CASSPRDPDRGRGYTF | TGTGCCAGCAGCCCGAGGGACCCAGACAGGGGGCGAGGCTACACCTTC